These T cell receptor beta chains were read from a single sample in a study of cytomegalovirus exposure and HLA in healthy donors. Profiled with immunoSEQ multiplex PCR; TCRdb holds only in-frame clones, not every one. The data contain under 150,000 clones, 65% to 90% of them singletons. The sample taken for sequencing was PBMCs. The source of these receptors is a young man in good health and CMV-seronegative. The CDR3 runs from the conserved cysteine through the conserved F or W. The D gene is left open where the match is weak. Part of the rows lack a size; the others show once, few, many or a class for expanded clones.

V gene: TRBV6-5
D gene: TRBD1
clone size: -
J gene: TRBJ1-6
CDR3 DNA: TGTGCCAGCAGTTCCGGACAGGCCCGTCCCCTCCACTTT
CDR3 protein: CASSSGQARPLHF

V gene: TRBV15
D gene: TRBD1
clone size: -
J gene: TRBJ1-1
CDR3 DNA: TGTGCCACCAGCTTTCGTCGGGGACAGAGGGGCACTGAAGCTTTCTTT
CDR3 protein: CATSFRRGQRGTEAFF

V gene: TRBV5-1
D gene: -
clone size: -
J gene: TRBJ1-2
CDR3 DNA: TGCGCCAGCAGCTTGGGGAACAGTCCTGATGGCTACACCTTC
CDR3 protein: CASSLGNSPDGYTF

V gene: TRBV18
D gene: TRBD1
clone size: -
J gene: TRBJ2-3
CDR3 DNA: TGTGCCAGCTCACCTCGACAGGGACGGACAGATACGCAGTATTTT
CDR3 protein: CASSPRQGRTDTQYF

V gene: TRBV7-8
D gene: TRBD1
clone size: -
J gene: TRBJ2-5
CDR3 DNA: TGTGCCAGCAGCTTACAGCGTAGTTTGACAGGGGGCCAAGAGACCCAGTACTTC
CDR3 protein: CASSLQRSLTGGQETQYF

V gene: TRBV9
D gene: -
clone size: -
J gene: TRBJ1-5
CDR3 DNA: TGTGCCAGCAGCGTAGGAGGGGGGGTGCAGCCCCAGCATTTT
CDR3 protein: CASSVGGGVQPQHF

V gene: TRBV9
D gene: -
clone size: -
J gene: TRBJ2-5
CDR3 DNA: TGTGCCAGCAGCGTAGGCGGAGGCCCAGAGACCCAGTACTTC
CDR3 protein: CASSVGGGPETQYF

V gene: TRBV5-1
D gene: -
clone size: -
J gene: TRBJ1-1
CDR3 DNA: TGCGCCAGCAGTATAGGGGGAGAGCGGACTGAAGCTTTCTTT
CDR3 protein: CASSIGGERTEAFF

V gene: TRBV19
D gene: TRBD1
clone size: -
J gene: TRBJ1-1
CDR3 DNA: TGTGCCAGTAGTATCAGGGGGCGGACTGAAGCTTTCTTT
CDR3 protein: CASSIRGRTEAFF

V gene: TRBV30
D gene: -
clone size: -
J gene: TRBJ1-5
CDR3 DNA: TGTGCCTGGAACCGGGAGATTGGGCAGCCCCAGCATTTT
CDR3 protein: CAWNREIGQPQHF

V gene: TRBV21-1
D gene: -
clone size: -
J gene: TRBJ1-5
CDR3 DNA: TGTGCCAGCACGGGACAGGGGAACCCAAGGAATCAGCCCCAGCATTTT
CDR3 protein: CASTGQGNPRNQPQHF

V gene: TRBV11-3
D gene: -
clone size: -
J gene: TRBJ2-6
CDR3 DNA: TGTGCCAGCAGCTTACGGGGCGCGGGATCTGGGGCCAACGTCCTGACTTTC
CDR3 protein: CASSLRGAGSGANVLTF

V gene: TRBV7-3
D gene: TRBD1
clone size: -
J gene: TRBJ2-7
CDR3 DNA: TGTGCCAGCAGCCCCGGTGACAGGGTCTCCTACGAGCAGTACTTC
CDR3 protein: CASSPGDRVSYEQYF

V gene: TRBV11-2
D gene: -
clone size: -
J gene: TRBJ1-5
CDR3 DNA: TGTGCCAGCAGCTCCACGCCCCAGCAGCCCCAGCATTTT
CDR3 protein: CASSSTPQQPQHF

V gene: TRBV2
D gene: -
clone size: -
J gene: TRBJ1-6
CDR3 DNA: TGTGCCAGTAGGAGGAGCTCCTATAATTCACCCCTCCACTTT
CDR3 protein: CASRRSSYNSPLHF

V gene: TRBV10-3
D gene: -
clone size: -
J gene: TRBJ1-1
CDR3 DNA: TGTGCCATCAGGAAGGAGACTGAAGCTTTCTTT
CDR3 protein: CAIRKETEAFF

V gene: TRBV5-4
D gene: -
clone size: -
J gene: TRBJ2-7
CDR3 DNA: TGTGCCAGCAGCTTGTACGGTTCCTACGAGCAGTACTTC
CDR3 protein: CASSLYGSYEQYF

V gene: TRBV18
D gene: TRBD1
clone size: -
J gene: TRBJ1-2
CDR3 DNA: TGTGCCAGCTCACCTGGGACAGGCGAACATAACTATGGCTACACCTTC
CDR3 protein: CASSPGTGEHNYGYTF

V gene: TRBV28
D gene: -
clone size: -
J gene: TRBJ2-1
CDR3 DNA: TGTGCCAGCAGTTCACCGCAGGACAATGAGCAGTTCTTC
CDR3 protein: CASSSPQDNEQFF

V gene: TRBV9
D gene: -
clone size: few
J gene: TRBJ1-1
CDR3 DNA: TGTGCCAGCAGCGTAGCCGGGAACACTGAAGCTTTCTTT
CDR3 protein: CASSVAGNTEAFF

V gene: TRBV7-9
D gene: -
clone size: -
J gene: TRBJ1-2
CDR3 DNA: TGTGCCAGCAGCCTAACACCAGGGGTTTATGACTATGGCTACACCTTC
CDR3 protein: CASSLTPGVYDYGYTF

V gene: TRBV28
D gene: TRBD1
clone size: -
J gene: TRBJ1-2
CDR3 DNA: TGTGCCAGCAGGACAGGGGAGCCGGGCTACACCTTC
CDR3 protein: CASRTGEPGYTF

V gene: TRBV25-1
D gene: -
clone size: -
J gene: TRBJ1-2
CDR3 DNA: TGTGCCAGCAGTGACACCTCCGCGGGAAGAAACTATGGCTACACCTTC
CDR3 protein: CASSDTSAGRNYGYTF

V gene: TRBV11-3
D gene: -
clone size: -
J gene: TRBJ1-5
CDR3 DNA: TGTGCCAGCAGCTCCCCGGAAGGGTTAGAGAGGGAAAATCAGCCCCAGCATTTT
CDR3 protein: CASSSPEGLERENQPQHF

V gene: TRBV25-1
D gene: -
clone size: -
J gene: TRBJ1-1
CDR3 DNA: TGTGCCAGCAGTGTACGGACGGGGGCTTTCTTT
CDR3 protein: CASSVRTGAFF

V gene: TRBV25-1
D gene: -
clone size: -
J gene: TRBJ1-2
CDR3 DNA: TGTGCCAGCAGTGAGCCCGCGGTTGGTGGCTACACCTTC
CDR3 protein: CASSEPAVGGYTF

V gene: TRBV5-4
D gene: -
clone size: -
J gene: TRBJ2-1
CDR3 DNA: TGTGCCAGCAGCCCATCTTTGCGACTAGTCCCCTACAATGAGCAGTTCTTC
CDR3 protein: CASSPSLRLVPYNEQFF

V gene: TRBV30
D gene: -
clone size: few
J gene: TRBJ1-1
CDR3 DNA: TGTGCCTGGGGCTCGACTGAAGCTTTCTTT
CDR3 protein: CAWGSTEAFF

V gene: TRBV27
D gene: TRBD1
clone size: -
J gene: TRBJ1-6
CDR3 DNA: TGTGCCAGCAGTTTAGGACAGGCCCTCCACTTT
CDR3 protein: CASSLGQALHF

V gene: TRBV6-6
D gene: -
clone size: -
J gene: TRBJ1-2
CDR3 DNA: TGTGCCAGCGGGACGGGAGCTAACTATGGCTACACCTTC
CDR3 protein: CASGTGANYGYTF

V gene: TRBV6-5
D gene: -
clone size: once
J gene: TRBJ1-2
CDR3 DNA: TGTGCCAGCACCCTTGCGGGTTATGGCTACACCTTC
CDR3 protein: CASTLAGYGYTF

V gene: TRBV27
D gene: -
clone size: -
J gene: TRBJ2-7
CDR3 DNA: TGTGCCAGCAGCGGCCGGGACACACACTACGAGCAGTACTTC
CDR3 protein: CASSGRDTHYEQYF

V gene: TRBV19
D gene: -
clone size: -
J gene: TRBJ1-1
CDR3 DNA: TGTGCCAGTAGCAGACCCCCCGCTTCGACCGGGACACCTCGTACTGAAGCTTTCTTT
CDR3 protein: CASSRPPASTGTPRTEAFF

V gene: TRBV11-2
D gene: -
clone size: -
J gene: TRBJ1-3
CDR3 DNA: TGTGCCAGCAGCCCCCTGAGGGCTGGAAACACCATATATTTT
CDR3 protein: CASSPLRAGNTIYF

V gene: TRBV30
D gene: -
clone size: -
J gene: TRBJ1-3
CDR3 DNA: TGTGCCTGGGGCCGAAACACCATATATTTT
CDR3 protein: CAWGRNTIYF

V gene: TRBV6-5
D gene: TRBD2
clone size: -
J gene: TRBJ2-7
CDR3 DNA: TGTGCCAGCAGTTCTCTTAGCGGGGGGGGCCACGAGCAGTACTTC
CDR3 protein: CASSSLSGGGHEQYF

V gene: TRBV6-5
D gene: TRBD1
clone size: few
J gene: TRBJ1-4
CDR3 DNA: TGTGCCAGCAGACAGGGGTCACGAGAAAAACTGTTTTTT
CDR3 protein: CASRQGSREKLFF

V gene: TRBV7-2
D gene: TRBD1
clone size: -
J gene: TRBJ1-2
CDR3 DNA: TGTGCCAGCAGCTTAGGAAACAGGGGATTAGATAACTATGGCTACACCTTC
CDR3 protein: CASSLGNRGLDNYGYTF

V gene: TRBV28
D gene: -
clone size: -
J gene: TRBJ1-3
CDR3 DNA: TGTGCCAGCAGCCAGGGATTCTCTGGAAACACCATATATTTT
CDR3 protein: CASSQGFSGNTIYF

V gene: TRBV7-9
D gene: -
clone size: -
J gene: TRBJ1-4
CDR3 DNA: TGTGCCAGCAGGGACGGAGGGGTGAATGAAAAACTGTTTTTT
CDR3 protein: CASRDGGVNEKLFF

V gene: TRBV19
D gene: -
clone size: -
J gene: TRBJ1-2
CDR3 DNA: TGTGCCAGTAGTCCCCGGAGGCCGAAGTTTAACTATGGCTACACCTTC
CDR3 protein: CASSPRRPKFNYGYTF

V gene: TRBV4-3
D gene: TRBD1
clone size: -
J gene: TRBJ1-4
CDR3 DNA: TGCGCCAGCAGCCAAGACCGACAGGGTGTACAAGATGAAAAACTGTTTTTT
CDR3 protein: CASSQDRQGVQDEKLFF

V gene: TRBV27
D gene: TRBD2
clone size: -
J gene: TRBJ2-1
CDR3 DNA: TGTGCCAGCAGTTTGGGTAGGTTAGCGGGGGGGGCCAGAGGTGAGCAGTTCTTC
CDR3 protein: CASSLGRLAGGARGEQFF

V gene: TRBV25-1
D gene: TRBD1
clone size: -
J gene: TRBJ1-2
CDR3 DNA: TGTGCCAGCAAACGACAGGGGGCCTATGGCTACACCTTC
CDR3 protein: CASKRQGAYGYTF

V gene: TRBV7-2
D gene: -
clone size: -
J gene: TRBJ2-7
CDR3 DNA: TGTGCCAGCAGCTTGAGCCCCGCGGTACCCTACGAGCAGTACTTC
CDR3 protein: CASSLSPAVPYEQYF

V gene: TRBV7-9
D gene: -
clone size: -
J gene: TRBJ1-2
CDR3 DNA: TGTGCCAGCAGCACCCGGCGGGGGAATTTCGAGGATGGCTACACCTTC
CDR3 protein: CASSTRRGNFEDGYTF

V gene: TRBV7-2
D gene: -
clone size: once
J gene: TRBJ2-3
CDR3 DNA: TGTGCCAGCAGCCGAGGGGGGGCAGATACGCAGTATTTT
CDR3 protein: CASSRGGADTQYF

V gene: TRBV7-9
D gene: -
clone size: -
J gene: TRBJ2-1
CDR3 DNA: TGTGCCAGCAGCCCCTCCGGGTCGGGAGCCTACAATGAGCAGTTCTTC
CDR3 protein: CASSPSGSGAYNEQFF

V gene: TRBV5-1
D gene: -
clone size: -
J gene: TRBJ2-7
CDR3 DNA: TGCGCCAGCAGCTTCGGCAGGGGATATGCAAACGAGCAGTACTTC
CDR3 protein: CASSFGRGYANEQYF

V gene: TRBV30
D gene: -
clone size: -
J gene: TRBJ2-1
CDR3 DNA: TGTGCCTGGAGTTTTGTCGACAATGAGCAGTTCTTC
CDR3 protein: CAWSFVDNEQFF

V gene: TRBV1
D gene: -
clone size: -
J gene: TRBJ2-2
CDR3 DNA: TGCACCAGCAGCCATAGACTAGCCGACGGGGAGCTGTTTTTT
CDR3 protein: CTSSHRLADGELFF

V gene: TRBV18
D gene: -
clone size: -
J gene: TRBJ1-4
CDR3 DNA: TGTGCCAGCTCACTGGACACGGCAACTAATGAAAAACTGTTTTTT
CDR3 protein: CASSLDTATNEKLFF

V gene: TRBV4-3
D gene: TRBD2
clone size: -
J gene: TRBJ2-5
CDR3 DNA: TGCGCCAGCAGCCAAGAATTTGGGACTAGCGGGGGCCAAGAGACCCAGTACTTC
CDR3 protein: CASSQEFGTSGGQETQYF

V gene: TRBV7-2
D gene: TRBD1
clone size: -
J gene: TRBJ2-3
CDR3 DNA: TGTGCCAGCAGCCAGACAGGGGGCGCGACGGATACGCAGTATTTT
CDR3 protein: CASSQTGGATDTQYF